The 9 T cell receptor beta chains in this list originate from one sample, sequenced in a study of T cell responses to AZD1222 COVID-19 vaccine. Repertoires were generated with immunoSEQ multiplex PCR, while TCRdb's copy carries only in-frame clones and drops some. The sample includes roughly 100,000 clones, roughly 84% seen only once; the top ten take about 18%. The input for sequencing was peripheral blood, taken on day 0 of AZD1222 vaccination. Receptors originate from an adult in good health.

To note about this clone: The junction does not match germline at one end; this may be a read error. The chain couples TRBV6-2 or TRBV6-3 to TRBJ1-2, with 7 bases lining up with TRBD1. Germline V CDR1 and CDR2: MNHEY, SVGEGT. This CDR3 region has 16 residues. The CDR3 DNA reads TGTGCCAGCAATTACCAACGGGACAGTTTTGACTATGGCTACACCTTC. Its protein is CASNYQRDSFDYGYTF.

V usage is TRBV5-1 and J usage is TRBJ1-6; D remains ambiguous. This CDR3 contains 13 residues. The germline V gene encodes CDR1 SGHRS and CDR2 YFSETQ. Trimming took 0 bases from V and 13 from J, leaving 11 bases between them. CDR3 amino acids: CASSLGQGVPLHF. The CDR3 DNA sequence: TGCGCCAGCAGCTTGGGGCAAGGTGTTCCCCTCCACTTT.

The chain couples TRBV7-2 to TRBJ1-2; maybe TRBD1 (5 bases). This CDR3 contains 14 residues. V gave up 0 bases and J gave up 8 bases, with 13 bases separating them. Per the germline V gene, CDR1 is SGHTA and CDR2 is FQGNSA. Here the CDR3 DNA reads TGTGCCAGCAGCTTAGCGGGTCGGGGCGACGGCTACACCTTC. It specifies CASSLAGRGDGYTF.

J is TRBJ1-1 and V is TRBV10-1, with 8 bases fitting TRBD1. Germline CDR1 and CDR2: WNHNN and SYGVQD (reference sequence). The CDR3 loop spans 15 amino acids. The ends lost 0 bases at V and 5 bases at J; junction bases unmatched: 5. CDR3 DNA sequence: TGCGCCAGCAGTGAGTCCAGGGGGCGAGGGACTGAAGCTTTCTTT. The encoded protein is CASSESRGRGTEAFF.

On this clone itself: The same CDR3 also results from other DNA sequences found in this sample. The V gene is TRBV5-1, the J gene TRBJ2-5, with D perhaps given as TRBD1 or TRBD2 (5 bases each). CDR3 length: 14 amino acids. V was cut by 0 bases and J by 1 base, with 7 bases left in between. Germline V gene sequence: CDR1 SGHRS, CDR2 YFSETQ. The CDR3 sequence: CASSLVGGQETQYF. The DNA of the CDR3 is TGCGCCAGCAGCTTGGTTGGGGGCCAAGAGACCCAGTACTTC.

This clone has a single count. J is TRBJ1-1 and V is TRBV5-6; D not certain. V lost 1 base and J 0 bases, leaving 13 bases between the germline ends. CDR1 is SGHDT, CDR2 YYEEEE, per germline. CDR3 length: 16 residues. This CDR3 is CASSLRITQMNTEAFF. In nucleotides, the CDR3 is TGTGCCAGCAGCTTGAGGATAACCCAGATGAACACTGAAGCTTTCTTT.

This clone has a single count. The CDR3 region is CASSPSSGGALNIQYF. In DNA form, the CDR3 reads TGTGCCAGCTCACCATCCAGCGGGGGGGCCTTAAACATTCAGTACTTC. V usage is TRBV18 and J usage is TRBJ2-4, with 10 bases lining up with TRBD2. CDR3 size: 16 residues. In germline, CDR1 is KGHSH, CDR2 LQKENI. Trimming took 2 bases from V and 6 from J; bases not matched to a gene: 7.

The chain carries TRBV3-1 (or the pseudogene TRBV3-2) and TRBJ2-2; 9 positions match TRBD2. CDR1 is LGHDT and CDR2 is YNNKEL in the germline V gene (reference sequence). The CDR3 covers 17 residues. The V segment lost 0 bases and the J segment 5 bases; nucleotides outside the gene matches: 7. The CDR3 DNA is TGTGCCAGCAGCCAAGACTGGCAGCGGGGGGCTACCGGGGAGCTGTTTTTT. Its protein product is CASSQDWQRGATGELFF.

This clone was observed a few times. The chain employs TRBV4-1 and TRBJ1-1; 9 nucleotides line up with TRBD1. Germline CDR1 is MGHRA and CDR2 is YSYEKL. V was clipped by 2 bases and J by 4 bases; unmatched bases: 5. This CDR3 is built from 15 residues. CDR3 nucleotide sequence: TGCGCCAGCAGCCAATTACAGGGGGCATTCACTGAAGCTTTCTTT. This gives the protein CASSQLQGAFTEAFF.